This entry lists 9 T cell receptor beta chains sequenced from one sample in a study of T cell repertoires in aging, cancer and after chemotherapy. Amplification of TCR beta used genomic DNA extracted from peripheral blood. Multiplex touch-down PCR with TRB-A/B primers amplified rearranged V-D-J TRB sequences. TCRdb re-derived calls from the multiplex PCR reads in MiXCR, one entry per CDR3 protein. In the table there are about 2,000 distinct CDR3 sequences, 20% to 25% of which are singletons. The sequenced sample consisted of blood. The origin of the receptors is a human donor with a solid tumor.

This clonotype has just a few counts. The chain joins TRBV15 to TRBJ2-7; D remains unclear. The V gene's germline CDR1 is LNHNV and CDR2 YYDKDF (reference sequence). V gave up 0 bases and J gave up 0 bases, with 12 bases separating them. The CDR3 totals 16 residues. The CDR3 DNA follows: TGTGCCACCAGCAGAGATTCGTCCGGGCCCTCCTACGAGCAGTACTTC. Its translation: CATSRDSSGPSYEQYF.

Regarding this clonotype: This may be a read error, as it is one base from a much larger clone. The chain has TRBV12-3 or TRBV12-4 and TRBJ2-7, with 7 nucleotides matching TRBD2. The CDR3 contains 14 residues. V lost 5 bases, J lost 3 bases, and 7 bases stayed unmatched. The CDR3 coding sequence is TGTGCCAGCAGTGGGACTAACGGGGACTACGAGCAGTACTTC. The encoded protein is CASSGTNGDYEQYF.

By proportion, this clonotype is medium-sized. The chain is built from TRBV20-1 and TRBJ2-7; 14 bases match TRBD2. This CDR3 comprises 15 residues. The trim removed 7 bases at V and 8 bases at J, leaving 13 bases unmatched. Germline V gene lookup returns CDR1 DFQATT and CDR2 SNEGSKA (reference sequence). CDR3 DNA sequence: TGCAGTGTCCCAGGACTAGCGGGAGGATCTTATAAGCAGTACTTC. Protein sequence: CSVPGLAGGSYKQYF.

By share, this clonotype counts as medium-sized. This sequence joins TRBV19 and TRBJ1-1; D might be TRBD1 (6 bases). The V gene's germline CDR1 is LNHDA and CDR2 SQIVND (reference sequence). The CDR3 extends over 16 amino acids. Trimming cost V 9 bases and J 1 base, with 21 bases left between them. CDR3 bases: TGTGCCAGCCTTATCGGGGCAGGGGTTGGGAACACTGAAGCTTTCTTT. This codes for CASLIGAGVGNTEAFF.

The chain uses TRBV20-1 and TRBJ2-7, with D unclear. The CDR3 spans 14 residues. With 1 base removed from V and 7 bases from J, the gap between germline ends came to 17 bases. Germline V gene sequence: CDR1 DFQATT, CDR2 SNEGSKA (reference sequence). The CDR3 DNA is TGCAGTGCTAGAGGGCGGTCCTACCAAGGGGAGCAGTACTTC. Translation: CSARGRSYQGEQYF.

V usage is TRBV7-9 and J usage is TRBJ2-1; D is undetermined. CDR1 is SEHNR and CDR2 is FQNEAQ in the germline V gene (reference sequence). There are 12 residues in the CDR3. V was trimmed by 5 bases and J by 6 bases, leaving 8 bases between them. CDR3 amino acids: CASSPYPNEQFF. The DNA of the CDR3 is TGTGCCAGCAGCCCCTACCCCAATGAGCAGTTCTTC.

This clonotype showed up just a few times. The chain combines TRBV5-1 with TRBJ2-7; D is unresolved. This CDR3 contains 14 residues. V dropped 0 bases and J dropped 1 base, with 8 bases sitting between them. The V gene's germline CDR1 is SGHRS and CDR2 YFSETQ. The CDR3 sequence: CASSLVGGSYEQYF. CDR3 nucleotides: TGCGCCAGCAGCTTGGTAGGCGGTTCCTACGAGCAGTACTTC.

The CDR3 DNA reads TGTGCCAGCAGTGAATTTGGGGGGCGGCCCACTGAAGCTTTCTTT. Residues: CASSEFGGRPTEAFF. This sequence joins TRBV25-1 and TRBJ1-1; the D gene is possibly TRBD1 (6 bases). This CDR3 comprises 15 residues. CDR1 and CDR2 from the germline V gene are MGHDK and SYGVNS. V was cut by 1 base and J by 4 bases, with 13 bases left in between.

By sample fraction, this clonotype is medium-sized. The chain combines TRBV7-2 with TRBJ2-7, with TRBD2 matching 7 bases. Germline V gene sequence: CDR1 SGHTA, CDR2 FQGNSA. The CDR3 covers 16 residues. V gave up 1 base and J gave up 3 bases; unmatched junction bases: 9. CDR3 protein: CASSLGSGLGVYEQYF. The DNA of the CDR3 is TGTGCCAGCAGCTTAGGTTCCGGACTAGGAGTCTACGAGCAGTACTTC.